This TCR beta chain was documented in a study of blood T cell repertoires in COVID-19. Turning to the study itself: Samples taken during acute and convalescent COVID-19 were collected in the United States, Italy and Spain. T cells, B-cell-depleted T cells, or PBMCs provided the cDNA or gDNA that served as material.

In this sample, this clone turned up once. Assay used: immunoSEQ multiplex PCR; TCRdb lists only in-frame clones, some missing. In the table there are about 110,000 clones, over 75% of which are singletons. Sequencing was performed on peripheral blood. The TCR comes from a woman aged 50 to 60 with acute or convalescent COVID-19.

As DNA, the CDR3 is TGTGCCAGCAGCTTAGGGGACAGTGAGAACACTGAAGCTTTCTTT. It is translated as CASSLGDSENTEAFF. This chain connects TRBV7-6 to TRBJ1-1, with TRBD1 matching over 7 bases. V lost 1 base to trimming and J lost 1 base; unmatched junction nucleotides: 3. Germline V gene lookup returns CDR1 SGHVS and CDR2 FNYEAQ. The CDR3 covers 15 residues. Looking up the rest from reference TRBV7-6 and TRBJ1-1 gives the full variable domain: GAGVSQSPRYKVTKRGQDVALRCDPISGHVSLYWYRQALGQGPEFLTYFNYEAQQDKSGLPNDRFSAERPEGSISTLTIQRTEQRDSAMYRCASSLGDSENTEAFFGQGTRLTVV.